Detailed here is one TCR beta chain. Its antigen remains unidentified. Trimming shortened V by 4 bases and J by 0 bases, and 11 bases separated the two germline ends. The CDR3 has 15 residues. Germline V gene sequence: CDR1 SGDLS, CDR2 YYNGEE. The data derive from a study of cytomegalovirus exposure and HLA in healthy donors. Regarding the study as a whole: In a later analysis, a missense DCLRE1C variant was linked to TCR beta V- and J-gene trimming.

Primers included in the PCR were 60 Vbeta and 13 Jbeta primers. The data were produced by immunoSEQ multiplex PCR, yet TCRdb's version contains in-frame clones alone and is incomplete. The sample's table shows over 120,000 clones. V gene TRBV9 combines with J gene TRBJ2-1, with D possibly TRBD1 on 5 matching bases. This sequence originates from a male donor in good health and CMV-seronegative. Input material: PBMCs. Here the CDR3 DNA reads TGTGCCAGCAGCACAAGGGGCGGCTCCTACAATGAGCAGTTCTTC. Amino acid sequence: CASSTRGGSYNEQFF. The entire variable domain, with the rest obtained from reference TRBV9 and TRBJ2-1, is as follows: DSGVTQTPKHLITATGQRVTLRCSPRSGDLSVYWYQQSLDQGLQFLIQYYNGEERAKGNILERFSAQQFPDLHSELNLSSLELGDSALYFCASSTRGGSYNEQFFGPGTRLTVL.